What follows is one T cell receptor (beta chain) and its context. The table lists this clone with a few counts. Its specific antigen is unknown. Per-nucleotide qualities are absent, and no much larger clonotype sits a single base away. The CDR3 starts with the cysteine, ends with the phenylalanine, and has 17 residues. The only DNA kept is the CDR3, 51 bases in frame from the first base. Trimming leaves V shorter by 0 bases and J shorter by 0 bases, with the junction holding 5 bases beyond the gene matches. In the germline V gene, CDR1 corresponds to SGHVS and CDR2 to FNYEAQ. TCRbeta CDR3 regions were amplified from genomic DNA using the immunoSEQ Assay, a bias-controlled multiplex PCR. Turning to the authors' computational methods: Within the assay, amplification of reference gene primers was used to estimate how many nucleated cells each sample contained. To quantify the absolute abundance of each unique TCRbeta CDR3 rearrangement, sequence reads were collapsed and filtered. For each sample, productive Simpson clonality was calculated by taking the square root of Simpson's diversity index across productive rearrangements. The table was pulled from immuneACCESS by TCRdb, which kept in-frame rearrangements only. Such tables lose some clones; where checked, under half of the loss comes from unresolved V genes, and the rest has no known cause. V, J and clone size derive from that table, while D and trimming were established from the DNA sequence. The sample has roughly 260,000 clones on record, approximately 89% of them singletons. The ten largest clones add up to 2% to 2.5% of the sample.

Each collaborating institution followed its own protocols to collect whole blood in K2EDTA tubes. For TCRbeta analysis, collaborators shipped samples as frozen whole blood, isolated PBMCs, or DNA extracted from either of those sample types. The sample comes from a study of blood T cell repertoires in COVID-19 (dated by TCRdb to about 2020). Background on the whole study: Collaborator samples came from the United States, Italy and Spain and covered acute and convalescent phases of COVID-19. The dataset comprised deeply sampled blood TCRbeta repertoires from subjects exposed to, actively infected with, or recovered from COVID-19. The samples were drawn from two sources: the first 160 participants of the ongoing ImmuneRACE study, and 1,200 or so subjects contributed by 6 global collaborators. A freely available public database, intended as a resource for researchers studying the immune response to SARS-CoV-2, is where the repertoires were released. The material from the prospective study consisted of cDNA or gDNA derived from T cells, B-cell-depleted T cells, or PBMCs. Sample metadata almost always included a de-identified subject ID, COVID-19 status, age in years and sex. HLA class I and class II types, where available, came from metadata supplied by the sample provider rather than from assay-based typing.

What the authors observed across the whole study: The quantity of clinical and demographic metadata differed by source and by participant and was supplied without curation.

The sample consisted of peripheral blood. Here the chain combines TRBV7-6 and TRBJ2-3; TRBD1 agrees with 8 junctional bases. The source is a woman between 45 and 65 years old with acute or convalescent COVID-19. The CDR3 protein: CASSLAQGASSTDTQYF. DNA sequence: TGTGCCAGCAGCTTAGCGCAGGGGGCGTCTAGCACAGATACGCAGTATTTT.